This record covers a single T cell receptor beta chain. The antigen this receptor binds is unknown. No qualities accompany the bases; no much larger clone lies one base away. These data come from a study of tumor and adjacent non-tumor tissue in lung cancer listed by TCRdb under 2018. Study-level background: Patients with adenocarcinoma (about twelve), squamous cell carcinoma (2) and small cell lung cancer (1) were included in the cohort. A total of fewer than 150 million productive TCRbeta reads were generated by sequencing, corresponding to an average of about 4 million reads per sample. Using bulk TCRbeta repertoires from 15 lung cancer patients, the study set lung tumor tissue side by side with matched distant non-tumor lung tissue. The 15 or so patients were aged roughly 31 to 80 years, included some 10 men and 5 women, and had TNM stage I to III disease. TCRbeta CDR3 sequencing was performed on about 29 paired specimens, with one tumor sample and one normal lung sample collected per patient.

Including cysteine and phenylalanine, the CDR3 has 15 amino acids. Kept here is only the CDR3 DNA, which spans 45 bases and is read in frame from base 1. From a lookup of the germline V gene, CDR1 and CDR2 are SGHAT and FQNNGV. RNA was isolated from bulk unsorted tissue, and RNA quality was assessed with a NanoDrop ND-1000 and an Agilent 2100. For the normal lung samples, distant non-tumor tissue was collected more than 3 cm away from the tumor edge. All donors had newly diagnosed lung cancer, had not received prior chemotherapy, and were admitted for thoracic surgery in China between August and November 2014. Patients who had received previous radiotherapy or chemotherapy, or who had another concurrent cancer, were excluded from the study. Pieces of surgical tissue measuring roughly 1-2.3 cm3 were kept in RNAlater solution and stored at -80 degrees C until use. The library was produced with multiplex PCR. Instrument on record: Illumina HiSeq 2500. Following protocols modified from ARM-PCR, the researchers constructed TCRbeta libraries through three rounds of nested PCR with primers (Table S4). Before sequencing, PCR products of 200-500 bp were excised from the gel and purified with the QIAquick gel extraction kit. From the authors' description of their analysis: Trimmomatic was used to clean the reads, FLASH merged the cleaned reads into complete CDR3 sequences, and MiTCR assigned the sequences to V(D)J germline segments. VDJtools was used to compute clonal diversity as the inverse Simpson's index. In-frame sequences without a premature stop codon were defined as productive reads. TCRdb reanalyzed the raw reads on its own, using fastp at Q25 for trimming and MiXCR for clone calling, and kept in-frame beta chains. Each CDR3 protein gets just one entry, which takes the most common genes and DNA from the rows behind it. For this entry, the V and J calls and clone size follow TCRdb and not the study's own pipeline. The sample contains about 90,000 distinct CDR3 sequences, 65% to 80% of them found a single time. The ten largest clones take up around a fifth of the sample.

Overall study outcomes, separate from this receptor: The cohort had only 15 or so patients, and the authors noted that larger samples and more detailed clinical data are needed. Because peripheral blood was not sequenced, blood TCRbeta repertoires in the lung cancer patients of the study were not examined. Younger patients had significantly higher TCR diversity, and higher tumor TCR diversity was associated with shorter overall and disease-free survival. The top 100 clones made up a significantly larger cumulative share of the repertoire in normal lung than in tumor tissue. The methods do not name the sequencing platform or mention unique molecular identifiers. Tumor tissue showed significantly higher TCR diversity (inverse Simpson) than normal lung tissue, at roughly 390 vs 170 (P = 0.0075, Mann-Whitney U test).

This clonotype was sampled from a woman in her forties or fifties with non-small cell lung cancer. The sequencing sample was made of distant non-tumor lung tissue. The chain employs TRBV11-2 and TRBJ1-1; the D segment could be TRBD1, given 6 matching bases. The DNA is TGTATCGGCAGCTTAGAGCCGGGGGCGAACACTGAAGCTTTCTTT. Its protein product is CIGSLEPGANTEAFF.